Described below is a single TCR beta chain sequence and its context. As yet, its antigen is unknown. Germline-derived CDR1 and CDR2 are LNHDA and SQIVND (reference sequence). With 7 bases clipped from V and 1 base from J, the junction kept 4 bases outside the gene matches. The CDR3 is made up of 14 amino acids. These data originate in a study of CD8 T cells in ankylosing spondylitis. 5'-RACE, quantitative and with molecular barcodes, yielded the TCR beta libraries. TCRdb itself ran the 5' RACE reads through MiXCR, one entry per CDR3 protein. The sample lists under 300,000 distinct CDR3 sequences, over 8.5% seen once, with 6.8% in the top ten. The study's findings and limits: With a CD8+ phenotype, disease-linked clones were relatively rare in peripheral blood. In ankylosing spondylitis blood, a motif of seven to nine highly homologous TCR beta variants appeared characteristic.

The sequencing sample was made of blood, either unsorted or a sorted T cell fraction (not recorded which). The rearrangement uses TRBV19 and TRBJ2-4, with 7 bases fitting TRBD1. The clonotype was recovered from a male donor with ankylosing spondylitis or in good health (not recorded which). CDR3 sequence (DNA): TGTGCCAGTACCCCGACAGGGGCCAAAAACATTCAGTACTTC. This codes for CASTPTGAKNIQYF. The complete variable domain, with remaining parts taken from reference TRBV19 and TRBJ2-4, reads DGGITQSPKYLFRKEGQNVTLSCEQNLNHDAMYWYRQDPGQGLRLIYYSQIVNDFQKGDIAEGYSVSREKKESFPLTVTSAQKNPTAFYLCASTPTGAKNIQYFGAGTRLSVL.